The sample holds many counts of the clone carrying this TCR beta chain. Its antigen is currently unknown. This entry comes from a study of T cell repertoires in cytomegalovirus infection. Overall study: Researchers turned to recently identified HLA-C-restricted CMV epitopes as well as well-studied HLA-B-restricted ones. Shared public TCR beta signatures pointed to both CMV infection and a matching HLA type.

Each CDR3 protein gets one entry after TCRdb re-called the reads with MiXCR. The sample contains roughly 280,000 distinct CDR3 sequences, around 20% of which appear only once. Findings of the study overall: Carriers of CMV plus the relevant HLA were identified by cumulative public TCR beta family frequency. HLA-C-restricted CMV-specific TCR beta clonotypes prevailed in the ex vivo response.

Trimming left V 1 base short and J 5 bases short, with 6 bases between. The germline V gene encodes CDR1 SGHTA and CDR2 FQGNSA. This CDR3 comprises 13 residues. This rearrangement joins TRBV7-2 to TRBJ1-3; D remains ambiguous. The TCR originated in a human donor in good health (CMV status not recorded). Some clones in this sample may be carry-over from other donors' samples. Source: cultured PBMCs, taken from culture after CMV antigen stimulation. Here the CDR3 reads CASSLDGRNTIYF. The CDR3 nucleotides are TGTGCCAGCAGCTTAGATGGGCGAAACACCATATATTTT.